The 24 T cell receptor beta chains below come from one sample, sequenced in a study of T cell responses to AZD1222 COVID-19 vaccine. Profiled with immunoSEQ multiplex PCR; TCRdb holds only in-frame clones, not every one. The data show about 140,000 clones, with approximately 89% seen just once and 1% to 1.5% held by the top ten. The material sequenced was peripheral blood, taken 28 days after the second AZD1222 dose. The source of these receptors is an adult who received the AZD1222 COVID-19 vaccine.

The V and J genes are TRBV9 and TRBJ2-1; 8 bases align to TRBD2. This CDR3 has 19 amino acids. Losses at the gene ends were 0 bases for V and 8 bases for J; bases not matched to a gene: 19. CDR1 and CDR2 (germline): SGDLS, YYNGEE. CDR3 protein: CASSVVPGGGTPHTDEQFF. Here the CDR3 DNA reads TGTGCCAGCAGCGTAGTACCGGGCGGGGGGACTCCCCACACCGATGAGCAGTTCTTC.

The gene calls are TRBV6-6 and TRBJ2-5, with D unresolved. The germline V gene has CDR1 MNHNY and CDR2 SVGAGI (reference sequence). The CDR3 runs to 13 residues. Trimming pared 0 bases from V and 5 bases from J, leaving 7 bases between. The chain's CDR3 is CASSYSDGETQYF. The CDR3 DNA sequence: TGTGCCAGCAGTTACTCGGACGGGGAGACCCAGTACTTC.

The rearrangement links TRBV5-1 to TRBJ2-5; 8 bases align to TRBD1. Germline V gene sequence: CDR1 SGHRS, CDR2 YFSETQ. V dropped 4 bases and J dropped 2; count of bases not matched to a gene: 4. This CDR3 is 14 amino acids long. The CDR3 is CASSAGQGQETQYF. The CDR3 bases are TGCGCCAGCAGCGCAGGACAGGGTCAAGAGACCCAGTACTTC.

This clone showed up just a few times. The chain has TRBV4-3 and TRBJ1-4; D unclear. Germline V gene sequence: CDR1 LGHNA, CDR2 YSLEER. Trimming cost V 1 base and J 2 bases, with 8 bases left between them. CDR3 size: 15 residues. The CDR3 region has the DNA TGCGCCAGCAGCCAAGGGGTGGGGACTAATGAAAAACTGTTTTTT. Protein sequence: CASSQGVGTNEKLFF.

This clone was seen a handful of times. The chain joins TRBV15 to TRBJ2-5, with D possibly called TRBD1 or TRBD2 (5 bases each). V lost 5 bases to trimming and J lost 5 bases, with 15 bases between them. Germline CDR1 LNHNV, CDR2 YYDKDF (reference sequence). The CDR3 spans 14 residues. In DNA form, the CDR3 reads TGTGCCACCAGCCTAACAGGAGGCAGGGAGACCCAGTACTTC. Its translation: CATSLTGGRETQYF.

The chain couples TRBV4-2 to TRBJ1-2; tentatively, D is TRBD1 (5 bases). Germline CDR1 reads LGHNA; CDR2 reads YNFKEQ. CDR3 length: 19 residues. With 0 bases removed from V and 3 bases from J, the gap between germline ends came to 23 bases. The CDR3 coding sequence is TGTGCCAGCAGCCAAGATAACGGGGGGTTTCGGAGTTTTGACTATGGCTACACCTTC. It translates to CASSQDNGGFRSFDYGYTF.

This clone was counted once. The V call is TRBV6-2 or TRBV6-3, the J call TRBJ1-5; D remains unclear. This CDR3 contains 14 residues. In germline, CDR1 is MNHEY, CDR2 SVGEGT. The ends were cut back, 2 bases at V and 7 bases at J, with 12 bases in the middle. The CDR3 is CASSYRGGGQPQHF. CDR3 bases: TGTGCCAGCAGTTACCGGGGTGGTGGGCAGCCCCAGCATTTT.

The rearrangement uses TRBV5-1 and TRBJ1-2, with D perhaps TRBD1 (6 bases). CDR3 length equals 17 residues. The germline gives CDR1 SGHRS, CDR2 YFSETQ. Trimming removed 4 bases from V and 0 bases from J, with 19 bases in between. CDR3 in amino acids: CASSKDSFHTPNYGYTF. In DNA, the CDR3 is TGCGCCAGCAGCAAGGACAGTTTCCATACCCCTAACTATGGCTACACCTTC.

V usage is TRBV9 and J usage is TRBJ2-3; 10 bases are shared with TRBD2. V trimming: 1 base; J trimming: 2 bases; junction bases outside the gene matches: 7. Germline CDR1 and CDR2: SGDLS and YYNGEE. The CDR3 spans 17 residues. CDR3 amino acids: CASSVPSSGGLTDTQYF. CDR3 coding DNA: TGTGCCAGCAGCGTACCTTCTAGCGGGGGCCTCACAGATACGCAGTATTTT.

The V and J genes are TRBV5-6 and TRBJ1-2; D uncertain. Looked up from germline, CDR1 is SGHDT and CDR2 is YYEEEE. V was pared by 1 base and J by 5 bases, with 9 bases between. The CDR3 consists of 13 residues. CDR3 nucleotides: TGTGCCAGCAGCTTGTACACTGAGTATGGCTACACCTTC. Translated, it gives CASSLYTEYGYTF. The variable domain in full, completed from reference TRBV5-6 and TRBJ1-2, reads DAGVTQSPTHLIKTRGQQVTLRCSPKSGHDTVSWYQQALGQGPQFIFQYYEEEERQRGNFPDRFSGHQFPNYSSELNVNALLLGDSALYLCASSLYTEYGYTFGSGTRLTVV.

This chain connects TRBV9 to TRBJ2-1, with 9 bases identical to TRBD1. This CDR3 spans 14 amino acids. J lost 6 bases, V lost 3 bases, and 4 bases had no gene match. The germline V gene has CDR1 SGDLS and CDR2 YYNGEE. The CDR3, as DNA: TGTGCCAGCAGCGGTGACAGGGGGACCAATGAGCAGTTCTTC. It codes for CASSGDRGTNEQFF.

This chain's CDR3 is CASSQGTASGQPQHF. The CDR3 DNA reads as TGCGCCAGCAGCCAAGGTACGGCATCGGGTCAGCCCCAGCATTTT. The chain combines TRBV4-3 with TRBJ1-5; D not resolved. Germline CDR1 is LGHNA and CDR2 is YSLEER. The CDR3 is 15 residues long. Trimming stripped 1 base from V and 6 bases from J, with 13 bases between.

The rearrangement links TRBV10-3 to TRBJ2-1; the match to TRBD2 covers 7 bases. Germline loops: CDR1 ENHRY, CDR2 SYGVKD. The CDR3 totals 14 residues. Germline trimming cut 3 bases from V and 5 bases from J; bases unmatched to any gene: 4. CDR3 in DNA: TGTGCCATCAGTGAATTCGGGACTAACAATGAGCAGTTCTTC. Protein: CAISEFGTNNEQFF.

In its sample, this clone was seen once. This chain uses TRBV6-6 with TRBJ2-3; D remains ambiguous. The ends were cut back, 2 bases at V and 5 bases at J, with 8 bases in the middle. This CDR3 has 13 amino acids. The germline V gene has CDR1 MNHNY and CDR2 SVGAGI (reference sequence). The CDR3 spells CASSYPDRDTQYF. The DNA of the CDR3 is TGTGCCAGCAGTTACCCGGACCGAGATACGCAGTATTTT.

The chain uses TRBV7-2 and TRBJ1-2; TRBD1 matches at 10 bases. V dropped 2 bases and J dropped 6; count of bases not matched to a gene: 6. The CDR3 runs 15 residues. Looked up from germline, CDR1 is SGHTA and CDR2 is FQGNSA. The DNA for the CDR3 is TGTGCCAGCAGCTTACGCGGGACAGGGGACCATGGCTACACCTTC. Protein: CASSLRGTGDHGYTF.

CDR3 region: CASSQTPAGTTYNEQFF. The CDR3 DNA sequence: TGTGCCAGCAGCCAGACGCCGGCAGGAACCACCTACAATGAGCAGTTCTTC. The V call is TRBV5-4, the J call TRBJ2-1; no definite D call. In germline, CDR1 is SGHNT, CDR2 YYREEE (reference sequence). Trimming cost V 4 bases and J 2 bases, with 19 bases left between them. The CDR3 has 17 amino acids. Full variable domain (rest looked up from reference TRBV5-4 and TRBJ2-1): ETGVTQSPTHLIKTRGQQVTLRCSSQSGHNTVSWYQQALGQGPQFIFQYYREEENGRGNFPPRFSGLQFPNYSSELNVNALELDDSALYLCASSQTPAGTTYNEQFFGPGTRLTVL.

The sample holds one count of this clone. The V call is TRBV5-1, the J call TRBJ2-3; weak D call: TRBD1 (6 bases). The CDR3 is made up of 17 amino acids. V was clipped by 0 bases and J by 1 base, with 15 bases between them. Germline lookup yields CDR1 SGHRS and CDR2 YFSETQ. The CDR3 DNA reads TGCGCCAGCAGCTTGGACAGGGCAAGTAAGCGCACAGATACGCAGTATTTT. As protein: CASSLDRASKRTDTQYF.

The chain uses TRBV10-3 and TRBJ2-5; D unresolved. CDR3 size: 15 residues. CDR1 is ENHRY, CDR2 SYGVKD, per germline. V shed 3 bases and J shed 2 bases, with 13 bases lying between them. CDR3 coding DNA: TGTGCCATCAGTGAACCGAGCCGGGTTCAAGAGACCCAGTACTTC. Its translation: CAISEPSRVQETQYF.

This chain joins TRBV24-1 and TRBJ2-7; 12 positions match TRBD2. Germline loops: CDR1 KGHDR, CDR2 SFDVKD. The J segment lost 3 bases and the V segment lost 6 bases, leaving 11 bases of the junction unmatched. The CDR3 is made up of 17 amino acids. The CDR3: CATSSGPGTSGLYEQYF. The CDR3 bases are TGTGCCACCAGTTCGGGGCCCGGGACTAGCGGGCTCTACGAGCAGTACTTC.

This clone came up a few times. The chain combines TRBV6-2 or TRBV6-3 with TRBJ2-7; perhaps TRBD1 as D (5 bases). With 2 bases removed from V and 6 bases from J, the gap between germline ends came to 14 bases. Per germline, CDR1 MNHEY and CDR2 SVGEGT. The CDR3 runs to 14 residues. CDR3: CASSYGAGSSEQYF. The DNA for the CDR3 is TGTGCCAGCAGTTACGGGGCAGGTTCGAGCGAGCAGTACTTC.

The chain joins TRBV6-4 to TRBJ2-1, with D possibly TRBD2 on 6 matching bases. The CDR3 contains 15 residues. Trimming shortened V by 0 bases and J by 6 bases, and 12 bases separated the two germline ends. Germline-derived CDR1 and CDR2 are MRHNA and SNTAGT. The DNA of the CDR3 is TGTGCCAGCAGTGACTCGTTTGGAGGGTTCAATGAGCAGTTCTTC. Protein sequence: CASSDSFGGFNEQFF.

V is TRBV12-1 and J is TRBJ2-2; the table gives TRBD2 as D, unverified against the DNA. TRBV12-1 is labeled a pseudogene. The CDR3 has 16 amino acids. The CDR3 DNA reads as TGTGCCAGCAGCTTTCGTCCAGCGGGGAACACCGGGGAGCTGTTTTTT. It codes for CASSFRPAGNTGELFF.

CDR3 sequence (DNA): TGTGCCGGTCATGGCGGGGAGACCCAGTACTTC. This gives the protein CAGHGGETQYF. The chain couples TRBV2 to TRBJ2-5; D is perhaps TRBD2 (5 bases). CDR3 length equals 11 residues. The germline gives CDR1 SNHLY, CDR2 FYNNEI. V lost 11 bases to trimming and J lost 5 bases, with 12 bases between them.

With respect to this clone: The same CDR3 can be traced to other DNA sequences in this sample. The genes are TRBV7-2 and TRBJ2-7, with 10 bases fitting TRBD2. Germline CDR1 reads SGHTA; CDR2 reads FQGNSA. The CDR3 contains 14 residues. V was pared by 3 bases and J by 5 bases, with 4 bases of the junction left unmatched. The CDR3 reads CASSLGLAGDEQYF. In nucleotides, the CDR3 is TGTGCCAGCAGCTTGGGTCTAGCGGGAGACGAGCAGTACTTC. Together with reference TRBV7-2 and TRBJ2-7, the CDR3 gives the full variable domain: GAGVSQSPSNKVTEKGKDVELRCDPISGHTALYWYRQSLGQGLEFLIYFQGNSAPDKSGLPSDRFSAERTGGSVSTLTIQRTQQEDSAVYLCASSLGLAGDEQYFGPGTRLTVT.